This entry lists 16 T cell receptor beta chains sequenced from one sample in a study of blood T cell repertoires in COVID-19. The data were produced by immunoSEQ multiplex PCR, yet TCRdb's version contains in-frame clones alone and is incomplete. The profile covers around 250,000 clones, with about nine tenths appearing a single time and 15% to 18% taken by the ten largest. The sequenced sample consisted of PBMCs or T cells enriched from blood (not recorded which). These receptors were obtained from a young man who had recovered from COVID-19.

This sequence joins TRBV9 and TRBJ2-1; 7 bases map to TRBD2. The V gene end was trimmed by 1 base and the J gene end by 1 base; junction bases not matched to a gene: 8. The CDR3 is 17 amino acids. Germline V gene sequence: CDR1 SGDLS, CDR2 YYNGEE. The CDR3 sequence is CASSVNLRAGSYNEQFF. The CDR3 nucleotides are TGTGCCAGCAGCGTAAATCTAAGAGCGGGATCCTACAATGAGCAGTTCTTC.

The rearrangement uses TRBV5-1 and TRBJ1-2; the match to TRBD1 covers 12 bases. V lost 7 bases and J lost 8; bases outside the gene matches: 12. The germline CDR1 and CDR2 sequences are SGHRS and YFSETQ. This CDR3 comprises 15 residues. CDR3 amino acids: CASLGTGGAEGGYTF. CDR3 nucleotide sequence: TGCGCCAGCCTCGGGACAGGGGGCGCCGAGGGGGGCTACACCTTC. Supplemented by reference TRBV5-1 and TRBJ1-2, the full variable domain reads KAGVTQTPRYLIKTRGQQVTLSCSPISGHRSVSWYQQTPGQGLQFLFEYFSETQRNKGNFPGRFSGRQFSNSRSEMNVSTLELGDSALYLCASLGTGGAEGGYTFGSGTRLTVV.

CDR3: CASSLDITRGNQPQHF. The DNA for the CDR3 is TGTGCCAGCAGCCTCGACATTACGCGGGGCAATCAGCCCCAGCATTTT. The chain couples TRBV28 to TRBJ1-5; D gene ambiguous. V was cut by 6 bases and J by 2 bases, with 17 bases left in between. This CDR3 spans 16 amino acids. The germline V gene has CDR1 MDHEN and CDR2 SYDVKM. Based on the CDR3 plus reference TRBV28 and TRBJ1-5, the full variable domain is DVKVTQSSRYLVKRTGEKVFLECVQDMDHENMFWYRQDPGLGLRLIYFSYDVKMKEKGDIPEGYSVSREKKERFSLILESASTNQTSMYLCASSLDITRGNQPQHFGDGTRLSIL.

This rearrangement joins TRBV7-9 to TRBJ1-1, with a possible D match to TRBD1 (5 bases). This CDR3 has 13 residues. V gave up 4 bases and J gave up 6 bases, with 12 bases separating them. Germline V gene lookup returns CDR1 SEHNR and CDR2 FQNEAQ (reference sequence). DNA for the CDR3: TGTGCCAGCAGCTCAAGCGGGGACGCTGAAGCTTTCTTT. Its protein product is CASSSSGDAEAFF. The whole variable domain, filled in from reference TRBV7-9 and TRBJ1-1, reads DTGVSQNPRHKITKRGQNVTFRCDPISEHNRLYWYRQTLGQGPEFLTYFQNEAQLEKSRLLSDRFSAERPKGSFSTLEIQRTEQGDSAMYLCASSSSGDAEAFFGQGTRLTVV.

The chain joins TRBV3-1 (or the pseudogene TRBV3-2) to TRBJ1-3; weak D call: TRBD1 (5 bases). V gave up 4 bases and J gave up 7 bases, with 14 bases separating them. The CDR3 contains 14 residues. Germline V gene sequence: CDR1 LGHDT, CDR2 YNNKEL (reference sequence). The CDR3 spells CASSLRQGENTIYF. The CDR3 DNA follows: TGTGCCAGCAGCCTCCGGCAGGGCGAGAACACCATATATTTT.

The CDR3 nucleotides are TGTGCCAGCAGCCAAGAAGGACTAGCGGGGGGGTCAAGGTCTTCCGACACAGATACGCAGTATTTT. It is translated as CASSQEGLAGGSRSSDTDTQYF. This chain uses TRBV4-2 with TRBJ2-3, with 15 bases fitting TRBD2. From germline, CDR1 is LGHNA and CDR2 YNFKEQ. The V and J ends lost 0 bases and 2 bases, in that order; junction bases with no gene match: 15. The CDR3 length is 22 residues.

This chain connects TRBV7-8 to TRBJ1-2; D may be TRBD1 (6 bases). The CDR3 loop spans 14 amino acids. The ends were cut back, 3 bases at V and 2 bases at J, with 10 bases in the middle. The germline gives CDR1 SGHVS, CDR2 FQNEAQ. CDR3 loop: CASSFRDTNYGYTF. CDR3 nucleotide sequence: TGTGCCAGCAGCTTCAGGGACACCAACTATGGCTACACCTTC.

The chain recombines TRBV7-9 with TRBJ1-1; D may be TRBD1 (6 bases). There are 15 residues in the CDR3. V lost 4 bases, J lost 4 bases, and 16 bases lay in between. Germline V gene lookup returns CDR1 SEHNR and CDR2 FQNEAQ (reference sequence). CDR3 sequence reads: CASSSRGDIRTEAFF. In DNA form, the CDR3 reads TGTGCCAGCAGCTCCAGAGGGGACATCCGCACTGAAGCTTTCTTT.

This chain links TRBV5-1 with TRBJ2-3, with D tentatively TRBD2 (6 bases). The germline gives CDR1 SGHRS, CDR2 YFSETQ. This CDR3 is 15 amino acids long. The V and J ends lost 0 bases and 4 bases respectively, with 12 bases between them. The DNA for the CDR3 is TGCGCCAGCAGCTTGGCCGGAGGGGTTGCAGATACGCAGTATTTT. Protein product: CASSLAGGVADTQYF. Full variable domain (rest looked up from reference TRBV5-1 and TRBJ2-3): KAGVTQTPRYLIKTRGQQVTLSCSPISGHRSVSWYQQTPGQGLQFLFEYFSETQRNKGNFPGRFSGRQFSNSRSEMNVSTLELGDSALYLCASSLAGGVADTQYFGPGTRLTVL.

The chain recombines TRBV6-5 with TRBJ1-2; D gene ambiguous. V lost 1 base to trimming and J lost 0 bases, with 9 bases between them. The CDR3 covers 15 residues. Looked up from germline, CDR1 is MNHEY and CDR2 is SVGAGI. The CDR3 DNA sequence: TGTGCCAGCAGTTACTTGGGAGAAGCTAACTATGGCTACACCTTC. It encodes CASSYLGEANYGYTF.

With respect to this clone: Other nucleotide sequences from this sample produce the same CDR3. The chain joins TRBV5-1 to TRBJ1-1, with D possibly TRBD1 on 5 matching bases. V lost 0 bases and J lost 0, with 9 bases in between. Germline V gene sequence: CDR1 SGHRS, CDR2 YFSETQ. CDR3 length equals 15 residues. The CDR3 here is CASSLDGAMNTEAFF. CDR3 nucleotides: TGCGCCAGCAGCTTGGATGGGGCAATGAACACTGAAGCTTTCTTT.

The rearrangement uses TRBV11-2 and TRBJ2-7, with 8 positions matching TRBD2. V was clipped by 2 bases and J by 0 bases; unmatched bases: 9. Germline loops: CDR1 SGHAT, CDR2 FQNNGV. This CDR3 is built from 17 residues. In DNA, the CDR3 is TGTGCCAGCAGCTTAAGGTCCGGGGGGGGTTACTCCTACGAGCAGTACTTC. This gives the protein CASSLRSGGGYSYEQYF.

V is TRBV2 and J is TRBJ1-2; 8 bases are a match to TRBD1. With 3 bases clipped from V and 6 bases from J, the junction kept 0 bases outside the gene matches. The length of the CDR3 is 12 residues. Germline V gives CDR1 SNHLY, CDR2 FYNNEI. CDR3 bases: TGTGCCAGCAGTGAGACAGGGGATGGCTACACCTTC. Amino acid sequence: CASSETGDGYTF.

V gene TRBV6-5 combines with J gene TRBJ1-5; TRBD1 might be the D (5 bases). Germline-derived CDR1 and CDR2 are MNHEY and SVGAGI. Trimming left V 5 bases short and J 4 bases short, with 9 bases between. This CDR3 has 13 residues. This CDR3 reads CASSLTDNQPQHF. CDR3 nucleotide sequence: TGTGCCAGCAGTCTGACAGATAATCAGCCCCAGCATTTT.

The chain uses TRBV7-8 and TRBJ2-1, with TRBD2 matching 13 bases. The V gene's germline CDR1 is SGHVS and CDR2 FQNEAQ. This CDR3 is 15 amino acids long. V gave up 6 bases and J gave up 7 bases; unmatched junction bases: 6. The CDR3 region has the DNA TGTGCCAGCAGGACACTAGCGGGAGGGTCGAATGAGCAGTTCTTC. Encoded protein: CASRTLAGGSNEQFF.

This rearrangement joins TRBV2 to TRBJ1-2, with TRBD1 as a possible D gene (6 bases). Per the germline V gene, CDR1 is SNHLY and CDR2 is FYNNEI. V lost 7 bases, J lost 3 bases, and 15 bases lay in between. The CDR3 is made up of 14 amino acids. This CDR3 reads CASTIGGVYYGYTF. The CDR3 DNA is TGTGCCAGCACCATAGGGGGTGTCTACTATGGCTACACCTTC.